Reported below is one T cell receptor (beta chain). No antigen is known for it. The V gene lost 5 bases and the J gene lost 3 bases, with 18 bases spanning the gap. CDR1 and CDR2 (germline): SGDLS, YYNGEE. The CDR3 spans 16 residues. The sample originates from a study of T cells in Graves' hyperthyroidism and ophthalmopathy. Findings and caveats of the study: Most clonotypes that expanded in the thyroid above 0.001 also showed up in blood.

There were TCR beta CDR3 regions amplified from RNA transcripts. A first-round RT-PCR of the TCR CDR3 used the HTBI primer set. TCRdb passed the multiplex PCR reads through MiXCR, listing each CDR3 protein once. This table has 500,000 to 650,000 distinct CDR3 sequences, about 45% appearing once. The rearrangement uses TRBV9 and TRBJ1-5; weak D call: TRBD1 (6 bases). Sequenced sample: peripheral blood or thyroid tissue (not recorded which). The sequence was obtained from an adult woman with Graves' disease, either hyperthyroidism or ophthalmopathy (not recorded which). The CDR3 sequence is CASRLGVGGINQPQHF. The CDR3 region has the DNA TGTGCCAGCAGGTTGGGAGTAGGGGGGATCAATCAGCCCCAGCATTTT.